The 18 T cell receptor beta chains listed next were all sequenced from one sample in a study of blood T cell repertoires in COVID-19. Here immunoSEQ multiplex PCR was the method, and the copy in TCRdb shows in-frame clones only, minus some. The sample carries 50,000 or so clones, around four fifths recorded once. Sequencing was performed on peripheral blood. The receptors derive from a man aged 60-69 years with active COVID-19.

The V call is TRBV19, the J call TRBJ2-3; 10 bases are a match to TRBD2. Germline-derived CDR1 and CDR2 are LNHDA and SQIVND (reference sequence). Unmatched junction bases numbered 13, after V lost 4 bases and J lost 9 bases. The CDR3 length is 16 residues. The CDR3 coding sequence is TGTGCCAGTAGTAAGATAGCGGGGGGTCGCTCAAGGACGCAGTATTTT. This sequence encodes CASSKIAGGRSRTQYF.

The CDR3 nucleotides are TGTGCCAGCAGCCCCGGGACTAACCTCAATGAGCAGTTCTTC. Encoded protein: CASSPGTNLNEQFF. The chain recombines TRBV7-9 with TRBJ2-1; 7 nucleotides line up with TRBD2. V trimming: 5 bases; J trimming: 6 bases; junction bases outside the gene matches: 7. This CDR3 comprises 14 residues. CDR1 is SEHNR and CDR2 is FQNEAQ in the germline V gene (reference sequence).

This chain joins TRBV24-1 and TRBJ1-3; the D gene is possibly TRBD1 (6 bases). The CDR3 is made up of 16 amino acids. The V end lost 6 bases, the J end lost 0 bases, and 14 bases lay between the germline ends. Per germline, CDR1 KGHDR and CDR2 SFDVKD. CDR3 loop: CATSLDRTFSGNTIYF. In DNA, the CDR3 is TGTGCCACCAGTCTGGACAGAACCTTCTCTGGAAACACCATATATTTT.

The chain uses TRBV21-1 and TRBJ1-6; the table's D call of TRBD1 was not tested on the DNA. TRBV21-1 is listed as a pseudogene. The CDR3 consists of 17 residues. The CDR3 protein is CAALVDGKGPYNSPLHF. CDR3 bases: TGTGCCGCCCTCGTCGATGGGAAGGGGCCCTATAATTCACCCCTCCACTTT.

The chain links TRBV29-1 to TRBJ2-7; 9 bases fit TRBD1. CDR1 is SQVTM and CDR2 is ANQGSEA in the germline V gene. The CDR3 is 12 amino acids. Germline trimming cut 4 bases from V and 3 bases from J; bases unmatched to any gene: 1. The CDR3 DNA reads TGCAGCGTTGGGGACAGGGTCTACGAGCAGTACTTC. As protein: CSVGDRVYEQYF.

The chain has TRBV5-5 and TRBJ2-4; possibly TRBD1 for D (6 bases). V lost 6 bases and J lost 1, with 11 bases in between. CDR1 is SGHKS, CDR2 YYEKEE, per germline (reference sequence). The CDR3 consists of 14 residues. The CDR3 DNA sequence: TGTGCCAGCACCGTGCAGGGGGCCAAAAACATTCAGTACTTC. It is translated as CASTVQGAKNIQYF.

The V call is TRBV5-5, the J call TRBJ2-2, with D unresolved. The ends were cut back, 0 bases at V and 7 bases at J, with 4 bases in the middle. CDR3 size: 12 residues. Germline V CDR1 and CDR2: SGHKS, YYEKEE (reference sequence). CDR3 DNA sequence: TGTGCCAGCAGCTTGGTGCGCGGGGAGCTGTTTTTT. Translated: CASSLVRGELFF.

This clone showed up just a few times. The rearrangement uses TRBV5-8 and TRBJ1-5, with 12 nucleotides matching TRBD1. CDR3 length: 17 amino acids. Trimming at V came to 4 bases and at J to 7 bases, leaving 12 bases not matched to a gene. Germline V gene data show CDR1 as SGHTS and CDR2 as YDEGEE. The CDR3 reads CASSTGTGGNRGQPQHF. CDR3 nucleotides: TGTGCCAGCAGCACCGGGACAGGGGGCAACCGGGGACAGCCCCAGCATTTT.

This chain joins TRBV6-5 and TRBJ2-1, with D possibly being TRBD2 (5 bases). The CDR3 is made up of 15 amino acids. V was pared by 0 bases and J by 0 bases, with 6 bases between. CDR1 and CDR2 (germline): MNHEY, SVGAGI. The CDR3 loop is CASSYSTSSYNEQFF. The CDR3 DNA reads TGTGCCAGCAGTTACTCAACTAGCTCCTACAATGAGCAGTTCTTC.

This chain joins TRBV5-5 and TRBJ2-7; TRBD1 matches at 9 bases. CDR1 is SGHKS, CDR2 YYEKEE, per germline (reference sequence). V lost 3 bases to trimming and J lost 5 bases; unmatched junction nucleotides: 12. This CDR3 is built from 16 residues. The CDR3 nucleotides read TGTGCCAGCAGCTCGAGAGCCGGGACAGGGCAGGACGAGCAGTACTTC. Its translation: CASSSRAGTGQDEQYF.

This chain connects TRBV19 to TRBJ2-6; 9 bases agree with TRBD2. The germline gives CDR1 LNHDA, CDR2 SQIVND (reference sequence). This CDR3 contains 16 residues. V trimming: 5 bases; J trimming: 0 bases; junction bases outside the gene matches: 2. CDR3: CASSYSGSSGANVLTF. CDR3 coding DNA: TGTGCCAGTAGTTATAGCGGGAGCTCTGGGGCCAACGTCCTGACTTTC. The complete variable domain, with remaining parts taken from reference TRBV19 and TRBJ2-6, reads DGGITQSPKYLFRKEGQNVTLSCEQNLNHDAMYWYRQDPGQGLRLIYYSQIVNDFQKGDIAEGYSVSREKKESFPLTVTSAQKNPTAFYLCASSYSGSSGANVLTFGAGSRLTVL.

The genes are TRBV29-1 and TRBJ1-4; 7 bases fit TRBD1. Germline V gene data show CDR1 as SQVTM and CDR2 as ANQGSEA. This CDR3 has 13 residues. With V trimmed by 7 bases and J by 8 bases, 10 bases remained unmatched. CDR3 sequence reads: CSATKGRGEKLFF. CDR3 bases: TGCAGCGCCACCAAGGGCAGGGGGGAAAAACTGTTTTTT.

The gene calls are TRBV7-6 and TRBJ2-3; TRBD2 is a possible D gene (6 bases). Germline CDR1 reads SGHVS; CDR2 reads FNYEAQ. CDR3 length: 15 residues. The V end lost 2 bases, the J end lost 2 bases, and 11 bases lay between the germline ends. CDR3 protein: CASSLYGGTTDTQYF. The CDR3, as DNA: TGTGCCAGCAGCTTATATGGGGGGACCACAGATACGCAGTATTTT.

The chain recombines TRBV19 with TRBJ2-1; D not certain. The germline CDR1 and CDR2 sequences are LNHDA and SQIVND (reference sequence). The CDR3 extends over 13 amino acids. The V gene lost 5 bases and the J gene lost 7 bases, with 12 bases spanning the gap. CDR3 residues: CASSPRSVNEQFF. CDR3 nucleotide sequence: TGTGCCAGTAGTCCGAGGTCTGTGAATGAGCAGTTCTTC. The full variable domain, rest sourced from reference TRBV19 and TRBJ2-1, is DGGITQSPKYLFRKEGQNVTLSCEQNLNHDAMYWYRQDPGQGLRLIYYSQIVNDFQKGDIAEGYSVSREKKESFPLTVTSAQKNPTAFYLCASSPRSVNEQFFGPGTRLTVL.

J is TRBJ2-3 and V is TRBV5-1; perhaps TRBD2 as D (6 bases). Germline V gene data show CDR1 as SGHRS and CDR2 as YFSETQ. V was cut by 0 bases and J by 0 bases, with 8 bases left in between. This CDR3 has 15 amino acids. CDR3 nucleotide sequence: TGCGCCAGCAGCTTGGCTCTAGCGAGCACAGATACGCAGTATTTT. This codes for CASSLALASTDTQYF.

The chain links TRBV7-8 to TRBJ1-5, with 8 bases identical to TRBD1. Losses at the gene ends were 5 bases for V and 4 bases for J; bases not matched to a gene: 1. CDR3 size: 13 residues. The V gene's germline CDR1 is SGHVS and CDR2 FQNEAQ. CDR3: CASSRDRNQPQHF. For the CDR3, the DNA is TGTGCCAGCAGCCGGGACAGGAATCAGCCCCAGCATTTT.

V is TRBV11-1 and J is TRBJ2-2; 10 positions agree with TRBD2. Germline CDR1 SGHAT, CDR2 FQDESV (reference sequence). The CDR3 runs 16 residues. Trimming took 4 bases from V and 3 from J; bases not matched to a gene: 5. The CDR3 reads CASSSRAGGDTGELFF. The CDR3 bases are TGTGCCAGCAGCTCTAGAGCGGGAGGGGACACCGGGGAGCTGTTTTTT. The entire variable domain, with the rest obtained from reference TRBV11-1 and TRBJ2-2, is as follows: EAEVAQSPRYKITEKSQAVAFWCDPISGHATLYWYRQILGQGPELLVQFQDESVVDDSQLPKDRFSAERLKGVDSTLKIQPAELGDSAMYLCASSSRAGGDTGELFFGEGSRLTVL.

The chain couples TRBV27 to TRBJ1-1; TRBD1 aligns across 9 bases. Germline CDR1 reads MNHEY; CDR2 reads SMNVEV (reference sequence). CDR3 size: 14 residues. The V gene end was trimmed by 9 bases and the J gene end by 4 bases; junction bases not matched to a gene: 9. The CDR3 spells CASRPGTGPTEAFF. The DNA of the CDR3 is TGTGCCAGTCGCCCCGGGACAGGGCCCACTGAAGCTTTCTTT.